This T cell receptor beta chain is from a study of shared clonotypes between healthy human individuals. The material for each subset, its genomic DNA, was split evenly across several immunoSEQ plates. Method: immunoSEQ multiplex PCR; TCRdb's copy keeps in-frame clones and lacks some. The profile shows about 1,900,000 clones, over 85% of them singletons. Trimming removed 2 bases from V and 2 bases from J, with 16 bases in between. Looked up from germline, CDR1 is MGHRA and CDR2 is YSYEKL. The CDR3 runs to 17 residues. Terminally differentiated effector memory CD45RA+ cells were excluded by CCR7 positive selection of CD45RO-negative cells.

This chain uses TRBV4-1 with TRBJ2-1; D gene uncertain. The sequenced sample was naive CD8+ T cells sorted from blood. This clonotype originated in a man between 18 and 35 years old in good health. The CDR3 DNA reads as TGCGCCAGCAGCCAAAAAGACGGAATCTCAACCTACAATGAGCAGTTCTTC. Its translation: CASSQKDGISTYNEQFF.